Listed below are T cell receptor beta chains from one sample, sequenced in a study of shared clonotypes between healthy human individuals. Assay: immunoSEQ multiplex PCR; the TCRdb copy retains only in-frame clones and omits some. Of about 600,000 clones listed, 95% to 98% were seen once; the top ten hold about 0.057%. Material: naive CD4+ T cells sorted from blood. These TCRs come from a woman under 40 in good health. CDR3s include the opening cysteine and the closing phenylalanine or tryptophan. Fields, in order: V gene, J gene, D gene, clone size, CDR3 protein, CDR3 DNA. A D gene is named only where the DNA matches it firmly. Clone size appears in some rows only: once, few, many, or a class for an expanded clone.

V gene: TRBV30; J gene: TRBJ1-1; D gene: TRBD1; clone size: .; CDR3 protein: CAWRAMTGAGAAFF; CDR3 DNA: TGTGCCTGGAGAGCGATGACAGGGGCGGGTGCAGCTTTCTTT
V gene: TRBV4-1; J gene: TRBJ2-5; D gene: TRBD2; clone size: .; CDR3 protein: CASSRTGLAGVSQETQYF; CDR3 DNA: TGCGCCAGCAGCCGAACGGGACTAGCGGGAGTTTCCCAAGAGACCCAGTACTTC
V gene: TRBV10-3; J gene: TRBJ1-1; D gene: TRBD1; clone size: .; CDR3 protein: CAISVGQGETEAFF; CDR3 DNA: TGTGCCATCAGCGTGGGACAGGGAGAGACTGAAGCTTTCTTT
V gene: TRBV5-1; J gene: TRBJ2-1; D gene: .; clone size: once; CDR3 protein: CASSLDEGRVNEQFF; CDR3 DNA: TGCGCCAGCAGCTTGGATGAGGGCAGGGTCAATGAGCAGTTCTTC
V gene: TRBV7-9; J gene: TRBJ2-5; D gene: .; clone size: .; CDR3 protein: CASSFTGQETQYF; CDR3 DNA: TGTGCCAGCAGCTTCACGGGGCAAGAGACCCAGTACTTC
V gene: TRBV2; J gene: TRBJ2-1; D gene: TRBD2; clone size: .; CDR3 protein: CASSDWLAVYNEQFF; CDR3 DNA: TGTGCCAGCAGTGACTGGCTAGCGGTCTACAATGAGCAGTTCTTC
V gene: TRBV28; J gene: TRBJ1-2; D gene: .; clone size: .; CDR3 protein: CASSFRGNNYGYTF; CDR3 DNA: TGTGCCAGCAGTTTCAGGGGAAATAACTATGGCTACACCTTC
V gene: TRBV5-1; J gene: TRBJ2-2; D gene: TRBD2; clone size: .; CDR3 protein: CASSLEGRTSGTGELFF; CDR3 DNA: TGCGCCAGCAGCTTGGAGGGCCGGACTAGCGGGACCGGGGAGCTGTTTTTT
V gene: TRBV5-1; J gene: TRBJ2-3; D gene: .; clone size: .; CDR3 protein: CASSFNTDTQYF; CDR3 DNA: TGCGCCAGCAGCTTTAACACAGATACGCAGTATTTT
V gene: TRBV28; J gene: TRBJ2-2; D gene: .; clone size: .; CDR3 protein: CASSLLREKKTNSLRTGELFF; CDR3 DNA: TGTGCCAGCAGTTTACTCAGGGAAAAAAAAACGAACAGCCTGAGGACCGGGGAGCTGTTTTTT
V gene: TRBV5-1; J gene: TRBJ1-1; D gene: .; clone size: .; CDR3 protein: CASSREGPTEAFF; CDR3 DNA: TGCGCCAGCAGTAGGGAAGGGCCCACTGAAGCTTTCTTT
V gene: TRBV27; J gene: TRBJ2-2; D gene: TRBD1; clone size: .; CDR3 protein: CASSGRTGANTGELFF; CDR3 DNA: TGTGCCAGCAGTGGACGGACAGGAGCTAACACCGGGGAGCTGTTTTTT
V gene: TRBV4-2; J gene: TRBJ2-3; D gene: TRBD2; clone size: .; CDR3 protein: CASSLISGRADGTDTQYF; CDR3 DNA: TGTGCCAGCAGCCTTATTAGCGGGAGGGCCGATGGTACAGATACGCAGTATTTT
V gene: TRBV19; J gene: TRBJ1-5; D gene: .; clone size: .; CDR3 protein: CASSIGGGRQPQHF; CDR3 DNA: TGTGCCAGTAGTATAGGGGGGGGGCGCCAGCCCCAGCATTTT
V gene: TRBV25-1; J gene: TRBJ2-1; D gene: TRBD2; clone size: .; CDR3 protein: CASSDRGTSKFF; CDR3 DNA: TGTGCCAGCAGTGACCGTGGGACTAGCAAGTTCTTC
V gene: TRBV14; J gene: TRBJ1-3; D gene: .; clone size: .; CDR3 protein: CASSPSTGNTIYF; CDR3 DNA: TGTGCCAGCAGCCCTTCGACTGGAAACACCATATATTTT
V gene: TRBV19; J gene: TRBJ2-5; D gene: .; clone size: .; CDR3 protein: CASSPGAAPTSETQYF; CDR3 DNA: TGTGCCAGTAGTCCCGGGGCGGCTCCCACCTCGGAGACCCAGTACTTC
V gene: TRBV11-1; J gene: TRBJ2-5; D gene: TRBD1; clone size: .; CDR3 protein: CASSLGPGTAKETQYF; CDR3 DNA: TGTGCCAGCAGCTTAGGCCCCGGGACAGCCAAAGAGACCCAGTACTTC
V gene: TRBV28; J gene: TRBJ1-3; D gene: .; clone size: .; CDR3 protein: CASRRGPGNTIYF; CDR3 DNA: TGTGCCAGCAGAAGGGGCCCCGGAAACACCATATATTTT
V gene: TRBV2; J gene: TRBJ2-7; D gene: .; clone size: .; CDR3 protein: CASSEAGRAFSYEQYF; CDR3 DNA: TGTGCCAGCAGTGAGGCCGGGCGGGCGTTCTCCTACGAGCAGTACTTC
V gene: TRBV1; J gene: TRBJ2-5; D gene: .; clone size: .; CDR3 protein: CTSNVGTGSFLKETQYF; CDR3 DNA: .
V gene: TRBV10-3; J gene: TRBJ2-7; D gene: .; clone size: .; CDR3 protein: CAISDRLSSYEQYF; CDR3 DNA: TGTGCCATCAGTGACCGTTTGAGCTCCTACGAGCAGTACTTC
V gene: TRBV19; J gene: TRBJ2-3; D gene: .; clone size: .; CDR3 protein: CASSKSILRTDTQYF; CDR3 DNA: TGTGCCAGTAGTAAGAGTATATTACGCACAGATACGCAGTATTTT
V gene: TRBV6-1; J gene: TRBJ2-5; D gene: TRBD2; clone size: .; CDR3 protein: CASSSGGTSWETQYF; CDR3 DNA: TGTGCCAGCAGTTCCGGCGGGACTAGCTGGGAGACCCAGTACTTC
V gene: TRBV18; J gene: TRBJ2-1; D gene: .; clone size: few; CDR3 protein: CASSPNGDSYNEQFF; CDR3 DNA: TGTGCCAGCTCACCAAATGGAGACTCCTACAATGAGCAGTTCTTC
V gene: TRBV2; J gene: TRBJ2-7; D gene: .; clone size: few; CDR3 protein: CASSARREYYEQYF; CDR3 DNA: TGTGCCAGCAGTGCACGGAGGGAATACTACGAGCAGTACTTC
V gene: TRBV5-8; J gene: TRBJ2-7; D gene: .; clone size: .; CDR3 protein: CASSLSGDNSYEQYF; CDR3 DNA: TGTGCCAGCAGCTTGTCAGGGGACAACTCCTACGAGCAGTACTTC
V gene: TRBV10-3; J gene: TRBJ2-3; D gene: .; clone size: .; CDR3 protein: CAISESSGTDTQYF; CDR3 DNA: TGTGCCATCAGTGAGTCTAGTGGCACAGATACGCAGTATTTT
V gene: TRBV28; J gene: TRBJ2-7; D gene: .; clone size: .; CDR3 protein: CASKVRGARTYEQYF; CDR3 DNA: TGTGCCAGCAAGGTCCGGGGCGCCCGGACCTACGAGCAGTACTTC
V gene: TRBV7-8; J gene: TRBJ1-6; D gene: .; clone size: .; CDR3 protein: CASSPASYNSPLHF; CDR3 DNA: TGTGCCAGCAGCCCAGCCTCCTATAATTCACCCCTCCACTTT
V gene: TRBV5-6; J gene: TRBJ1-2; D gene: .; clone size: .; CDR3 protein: CASSFRDGEIVYGYTF; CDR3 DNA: TGTGCCAGCAGCTTCCGGGACGGCGAAATCGTCTATGGCTACACCTTC
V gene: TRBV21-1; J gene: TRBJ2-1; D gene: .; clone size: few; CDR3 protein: CASSTPGPGQVSYNEQFF; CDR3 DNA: TGTGCCAGCAGCACACCAGGTCCGGGACAGGTCTCCTACAATGAGCAGTTCTTC
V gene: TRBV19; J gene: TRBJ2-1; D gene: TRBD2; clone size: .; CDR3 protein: CASSRLGLAGSNEQFF; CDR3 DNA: TGTGCCAGTAGTAGGTTGGGACTAGCGGGATCTAACGAGCAGTTCTTC
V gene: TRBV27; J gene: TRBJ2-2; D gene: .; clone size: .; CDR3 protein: CASGHAGIGELFF; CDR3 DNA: TGTGCCAGCGGCCACGCTGGAATCGGGGAGCTGTTTTTT
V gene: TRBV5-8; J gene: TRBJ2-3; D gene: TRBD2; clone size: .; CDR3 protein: CASSLISKGLAGVLDTQYF; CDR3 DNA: TGTGCCAGCAGTTTGATCTCGAAGGGACTAGCGGGAGTTCTGGATACGCAGTATTTT
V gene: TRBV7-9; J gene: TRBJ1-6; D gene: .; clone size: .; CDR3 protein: CASSLGRVGGNSPLHF; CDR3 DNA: TGTGCCAGCAGCTTAGGCAGGGTTGGCGGCAATTCACCCCTCCACTTT
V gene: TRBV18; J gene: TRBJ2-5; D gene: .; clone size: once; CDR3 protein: CASSPPVGGQETQYF; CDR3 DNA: TGTGCCAGCTCACCCCCGGTCGGAGGGCAAGAGACCCAGTACTTC
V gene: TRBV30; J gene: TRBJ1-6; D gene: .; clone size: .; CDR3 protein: CAWSRDLSPLHF; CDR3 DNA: TGTGCCTGGAGCCGGGACCTATCACCCCTCCACTTT
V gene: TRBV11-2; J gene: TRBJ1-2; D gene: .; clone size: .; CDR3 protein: CASSPLLSQSLYGYTF; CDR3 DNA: TGTGCCAGCAGCCCATTACTTTCTCAGAGTCTCTATGGCTACACCTTC
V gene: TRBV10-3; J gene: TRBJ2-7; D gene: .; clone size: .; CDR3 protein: CAIRPDGTSYEQYF; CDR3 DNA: TGTGCCATCAGACCGGACGGTACATCCTACGAGCAGTACTTC